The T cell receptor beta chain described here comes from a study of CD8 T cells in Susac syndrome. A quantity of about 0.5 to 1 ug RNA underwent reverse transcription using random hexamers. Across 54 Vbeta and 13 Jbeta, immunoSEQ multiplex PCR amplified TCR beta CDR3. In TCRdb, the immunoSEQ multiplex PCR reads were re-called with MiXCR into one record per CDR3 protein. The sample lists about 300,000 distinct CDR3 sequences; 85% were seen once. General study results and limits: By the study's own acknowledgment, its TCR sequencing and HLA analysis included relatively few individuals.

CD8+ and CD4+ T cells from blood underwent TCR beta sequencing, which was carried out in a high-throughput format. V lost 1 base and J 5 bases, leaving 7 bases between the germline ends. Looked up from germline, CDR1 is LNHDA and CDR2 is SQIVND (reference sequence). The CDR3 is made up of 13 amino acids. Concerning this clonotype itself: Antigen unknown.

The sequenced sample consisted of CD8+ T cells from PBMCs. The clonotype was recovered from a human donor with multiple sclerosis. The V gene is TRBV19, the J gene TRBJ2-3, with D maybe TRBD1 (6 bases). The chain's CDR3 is CASSIVQGDTQYF. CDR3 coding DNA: TGTGCCAGTAGTATAGTACAGGGAGATACGCAGTATTTT.